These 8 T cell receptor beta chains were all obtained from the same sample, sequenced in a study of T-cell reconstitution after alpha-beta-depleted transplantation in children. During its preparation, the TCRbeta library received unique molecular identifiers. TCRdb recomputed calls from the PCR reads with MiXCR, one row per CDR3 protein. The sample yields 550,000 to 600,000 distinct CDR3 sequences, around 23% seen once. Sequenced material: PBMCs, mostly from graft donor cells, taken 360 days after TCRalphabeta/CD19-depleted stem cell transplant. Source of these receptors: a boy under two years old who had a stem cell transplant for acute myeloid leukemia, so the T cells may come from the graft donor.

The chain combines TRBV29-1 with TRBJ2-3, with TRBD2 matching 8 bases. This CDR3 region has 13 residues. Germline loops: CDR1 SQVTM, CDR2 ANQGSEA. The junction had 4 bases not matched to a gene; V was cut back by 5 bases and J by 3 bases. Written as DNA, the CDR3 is TGCAGCGTTCGGGGGGGCATGACAGATACGCAGTATTTT. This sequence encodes CSVRGGMTDTQYF.

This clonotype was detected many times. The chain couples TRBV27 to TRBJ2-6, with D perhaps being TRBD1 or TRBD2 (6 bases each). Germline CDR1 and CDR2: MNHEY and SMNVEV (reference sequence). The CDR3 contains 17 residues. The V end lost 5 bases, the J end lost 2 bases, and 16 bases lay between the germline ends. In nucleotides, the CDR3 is TGTGCCAGCAGTCTATACAGGGACTCCCCTGGGGCCAACGTCCTGACTTTC. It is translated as CASSLYRDSPGANVLTF. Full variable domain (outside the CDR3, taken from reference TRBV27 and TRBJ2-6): EAQVTQNPRYLITVTGKKLTVTCSQNMNHEYMSWYRQDPGLGLRQIYYSMNVEVTDKGDVPEGYKVSRKEKRNFPLILESPSPNQTSLYFCASSLYRDSPGANVLTFGAGSRLTVL.

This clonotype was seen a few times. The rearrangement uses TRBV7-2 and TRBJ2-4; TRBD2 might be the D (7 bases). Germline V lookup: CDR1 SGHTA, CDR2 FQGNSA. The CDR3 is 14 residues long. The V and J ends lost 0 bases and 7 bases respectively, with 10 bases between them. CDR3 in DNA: TGTGCCAGCAGCTTAGCGAGGGGGGGCAACATTCAGTACTTC. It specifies CASSLARGGNIQYF.

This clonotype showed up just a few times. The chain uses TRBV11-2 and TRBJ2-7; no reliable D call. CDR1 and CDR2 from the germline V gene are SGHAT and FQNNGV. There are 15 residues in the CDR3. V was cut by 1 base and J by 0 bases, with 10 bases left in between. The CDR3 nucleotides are TGTGCCAGCAGCTTAGGCCAGGTTACCTCCTACGAGCAGTACGTC. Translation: CASSLGQVTSYEQYV.

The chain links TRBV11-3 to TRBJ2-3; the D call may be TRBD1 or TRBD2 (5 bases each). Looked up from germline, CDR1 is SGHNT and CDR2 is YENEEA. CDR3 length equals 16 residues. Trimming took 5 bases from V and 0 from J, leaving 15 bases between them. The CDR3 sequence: CASSPGARESTDTQYF. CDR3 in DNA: TGTGCCAGCAGCCCCGGGGCTAGAGAGAGCACAGATACGCAGTATTTT.

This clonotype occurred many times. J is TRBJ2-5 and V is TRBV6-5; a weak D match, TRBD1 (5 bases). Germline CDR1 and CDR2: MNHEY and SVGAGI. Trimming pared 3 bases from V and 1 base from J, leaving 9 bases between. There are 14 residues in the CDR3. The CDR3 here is CASSYYDSQETQYF. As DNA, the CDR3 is TGTGCCAGCAGTTATTACGACAGCCAAGAGACCCAGTACTTC.

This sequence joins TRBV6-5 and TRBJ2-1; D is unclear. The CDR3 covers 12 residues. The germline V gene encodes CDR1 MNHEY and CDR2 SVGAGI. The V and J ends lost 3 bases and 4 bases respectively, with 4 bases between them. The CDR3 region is CASSYIYNEQFF. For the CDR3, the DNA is TGTGCCAGCAGTTATATTTACAATGAGCAGTTCTTC.

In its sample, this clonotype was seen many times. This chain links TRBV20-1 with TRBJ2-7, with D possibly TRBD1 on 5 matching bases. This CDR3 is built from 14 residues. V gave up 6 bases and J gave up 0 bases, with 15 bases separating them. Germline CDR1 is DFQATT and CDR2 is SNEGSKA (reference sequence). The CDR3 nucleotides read TGCAGTGCCCGTCCACAGGAAAGCTCCTACGAGCAGTACGTC. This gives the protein CSARPQESSYEQYV.